This T cell receptor (beta chain) was observed in a study of early T cells in non-severe SARS-CoV-2 infection. Whole-study findings and limits: Anti-spike CD8 responses were favored in VDJdb matching, and private and CD4 specificities were missed.

This clonotype appeared many times. Antigen unknown. A single record per CDR3 protein comes from TCRdb applying MiXCR to the 5' RACE reads. The table includes about 110,000 distinct CDR3 sequences, around 12% detected once. Germline CDR1 reads SQVTM; CDR2 reads ANQGSEA. J lost 2 bases, V lost 3 bases, and 6 bases had no gene match. The CDR3 is made up of 15 amino acids. The receptor was isolated from an adult who was a healthcare worker with PCR-confirmed SARS-CoV-2 infection or an uninfected control (not recorded which). J is TRBJ2-5 and V is TRBV29-1; TRBD2 matches at 10 bases. The specimen was whole blood, collected at baseline. DNA of the CDR3: TGCAGCGTTGAGACTAGCGGGTACTATCAAGAGACCCAGTACTTC. This sequence encodes CSVETSGYYQETQYF.